The clone carrying this T cell receptor (beta chain) has a count of ten or more. What it binds is not known. CDR1 and CDR2 (germline): SGHRS, YFSETQ. Trimming stripped 4 bases from V and 0 bases from J, with 18 bases between. The CDR3 sequence is 17 residues long. These data are taken from a study of T-cell memory formation after mild COVID-19. Across the whole study: The study found TCR clusters largely donor specific. The study's findings and limits: There was a balanced CD4/CD8 profile in clones contracting day 15 to 85, and later expanders leaned CD4+. Contracting CD4+ clones were located mainly in CM and EM, and CD8+ clones in EMRA. Still unconfirmed is whether the second-wave clones peaking on day 37 recognized SARS-CoV-2.

Via MiXCR, TCRdb re-called the 5' RACE reads, giving one row per CDR3 protein. The sample carries tens of thousands of distinct CDR3 sequences, around 6.3% recorded once. The receptor comes from an adult who had mild COVID-19 (a few samples of this study predate the infection). Cell type and time point are not known. This rearrangement joins TRBV5-1 to TRBJ2-3, with D hard to call. The sample comprised PBMCs or a T cell subset sorted from them (not recorded which). The CDR3 is CASSPGLRFSSTDTQYF. CDR3 coding DNA: TGCGCCAGCAGCCCCGGGCTTCGGTTTTCTAGCACAGATACGCAGTATTTT.